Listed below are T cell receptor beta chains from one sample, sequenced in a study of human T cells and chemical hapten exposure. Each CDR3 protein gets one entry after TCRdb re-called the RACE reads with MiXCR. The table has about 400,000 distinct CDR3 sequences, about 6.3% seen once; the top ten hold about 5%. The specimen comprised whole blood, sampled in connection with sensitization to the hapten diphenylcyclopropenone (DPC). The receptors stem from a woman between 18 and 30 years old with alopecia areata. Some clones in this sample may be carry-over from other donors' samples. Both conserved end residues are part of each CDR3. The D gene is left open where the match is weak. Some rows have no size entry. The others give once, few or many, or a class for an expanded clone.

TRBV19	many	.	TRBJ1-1	TGTGCCAGTAGTGCGGGGAGGGAGACTGAAGCTTTCTTT	CASSAGRETEAFF
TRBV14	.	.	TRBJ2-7	TGTGCCAGCAGCCGAGGCGGCCTCTCCTACGAGCAGTACTTC	CASSRGGLSYEQYF
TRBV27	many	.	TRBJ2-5	TGTGCCAGCAGATCCATCCAAGAGACCCAGTACTTC	CASRSIQETQYF
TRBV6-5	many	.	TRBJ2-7	TGTGCCAGCAGTTACTCCAGGCTATCATCCTACGAGCAGTACTTC	CASSYSRLSSYEQYF
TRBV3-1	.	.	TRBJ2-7	TGTGCCAGCAGCCAAGATTATCGTCGGCCCTACGAGCAGTACTTC	CASSQDYRRPYEQYF
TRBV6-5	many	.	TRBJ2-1	TGTGCCAGTCGGGCGGACCAATACAATGAGCAGTTCTTC	CASRADQYNEQFF
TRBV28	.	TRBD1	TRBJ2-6	TGTGCCAGCAGCACGACAGGGGCCGGGGCCAACGTCCTGACTTTC	CASSTTGAGANVLTF
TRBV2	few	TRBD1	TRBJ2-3	TGTGCCAGCAACCCCCGAACCTCGGACAGGGTGGAGGGCGATACGCAGTATTTT	CASNPRTSDRVEGDTQYF
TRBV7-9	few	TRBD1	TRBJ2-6	TGTGCCAGCAGCTCGCTATGGGGACAGGGGCCTTCTGGGGCCAACGTCCTGACTTTC	CASSSLWGQGPSGANVLTF
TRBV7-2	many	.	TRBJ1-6	TGTGCCAGCAGCTACTCCCCCCAAGGACAGCCTAATTCACCCCTCCACTTT	CASSYSPQGQPNSPLHF
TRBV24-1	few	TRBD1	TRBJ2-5	TGTGCCACCAGTGACGCGACAGGGTCTGGGCAGACCCAGTACTTC	CATSDATGSGQTQYF
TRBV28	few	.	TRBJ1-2	TGTGCCAGCAGTTTAGATTCCGGTAACTATGGCTACACCTTC	CASSLDSGNYGYTF
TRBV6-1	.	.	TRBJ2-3	TGTGCCAGTACCCGAGAGACAGCGACTCCCACAGATACGCAGTATTTT	CASTRETATPTDTQYF
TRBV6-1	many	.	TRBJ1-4	TGTGCCAGCAGTGGGCCCCCTGGGGGCAGTGAAAAACTGTTTTTT	CASSGPPGGSEKLFF
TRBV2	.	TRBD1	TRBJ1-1	TGTGCCAGTACCGGGACAGCCAACATGAACACTGAAGCTTTCTTT	CASTGTANMNTEAFF
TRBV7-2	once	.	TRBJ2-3	TGTGCCAGCAGCTTAGCGCTCCTGAGCACAGATACGCAGTATTTT	CASSLALLSTDTQYF
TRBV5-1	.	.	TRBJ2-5	TGCGCCAGCAGCTTGGACGGGGATGAGACCCAGTACTTC	CASSLDGDETQYF
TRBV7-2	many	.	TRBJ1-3	TGTGCCAGCAGCTTAACAGGCTCTGGAAACACCATATATTTT	CASSLTGSGNTIYF
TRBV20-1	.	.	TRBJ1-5	TGCAGTGCTAGACCAGGTCAAGGGGACAGCAATCAGCCCCAGCATTTT	CSARPGQGDSNQPQHF
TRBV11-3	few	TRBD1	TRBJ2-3	TGTGCCAGCAGCCCCGGACAGGGGATAGATACGCAGTATTTT	CASSPGQGIDTQYF
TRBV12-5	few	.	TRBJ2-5	TGTGCTAGTGGTCCAGGGACGGAGGGGGAGACCCAGTACTTC	CASGPGTEGETQYF
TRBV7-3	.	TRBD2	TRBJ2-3	TGTGCCAGCAGCTCGCCGGGACTAGCGGGGGCCAATACGCAGTATTTT	CASSSPGLAGANTQYF
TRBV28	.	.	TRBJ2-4	TGTGCCAGCAGTTTTTTGGGGAAAAACATTCAGTACTTC	CASSFLGKNIQYF
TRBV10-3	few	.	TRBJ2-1	TGTGCCATCAGGCCAGGACTGGAAAATAGTGAGCAGTTCTTC	CAIRPGLENSEQFF
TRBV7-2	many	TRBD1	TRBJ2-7	TGTGCCAGCAGCTTCAGATGGGACAGGGCCTACGAGCAGTACTTC	CASSFRWDRAYEQYF
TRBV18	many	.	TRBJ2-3	TGTGCCAGCTCACAACGACAGACGGCCACAGATACGCAGTATTTT	CASSQRQTATDTQYF
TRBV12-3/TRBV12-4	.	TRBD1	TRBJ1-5	TGTGCCAGCAGTCTTACGCCGGGACAGGGGAATCAGCCCCAGCATTTT	CASSLTPGQGNQPQHF
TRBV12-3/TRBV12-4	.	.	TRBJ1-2	TGTGCCAGCAGTTTAGGGGCCAACAACTATGGCTACACCTTC	CASSLGANNYGYTF
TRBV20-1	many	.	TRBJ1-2	TGCAGTGCTAGAGGGGGGCGTCTATATGGCTACACCTTC	CSARGGRLYGYTF
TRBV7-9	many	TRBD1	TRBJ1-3	TGTGCCAGCAGCGAAGGCGGGACAGGGTATCCAGGGTCTGGAAACACCATATATTTT	CASSEGGTGYPGSGNTIYF
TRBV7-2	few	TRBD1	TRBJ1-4	TGTGCCAGCAGCATCCGACAGGGTGGAGGGGAAAAACTGTTTTTT	CASSIRQGGGEKLFF
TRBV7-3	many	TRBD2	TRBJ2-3	TGTGCCAGCAGCCCCAGGACTAGCGGGGGCGCAGATACGCAGTATTTT	CASSPRTSGGADTQYF
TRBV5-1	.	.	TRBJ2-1	TGCGCCAGCAGCCTCGCCCGGAACCATGAGCAGTTCTTC	CASSLARNHEQFF
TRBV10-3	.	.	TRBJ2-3	TGTGCCATCAGTGTAACTAGGGGATACACAGATACGCAGTATTTT	CAISVTRGYTDTQYF
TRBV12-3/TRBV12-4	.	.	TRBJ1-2	TGTGCCAGCAGTTTAGCGCAGGCAGGAGGAGGCTACACCTTC	CASSLAQAGGGYTF
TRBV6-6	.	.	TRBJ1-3	TGTGCCAGCAGTTACCCCGGCAGGGCTGGAAACACCATATATTTT	CASSYPGRAGNTIYF
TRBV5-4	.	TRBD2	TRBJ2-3	TGTGCCAGCAGCCCCAACCTAGCGGGGGGTGCAGATACGCAGTATTTT	CASSPNLAGGADTQYF
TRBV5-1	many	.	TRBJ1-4	TGCGCCAGCAGCTGGAGGCCGTCGGGGGACGGTGGTGAAAAACTGTTTTTT	CASSWRPSGDGGEKLFF
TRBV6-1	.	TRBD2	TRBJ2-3	TGTGCCGGCTCCCGTAGCGGGGGGGCTCTCTCACCTAGTACTAGCACAGATACGCAGTATTTT	CAGSRSGGALSPSTSTDTQYF
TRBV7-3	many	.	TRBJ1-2	TGTGCCAGCAGCTTATCACCCACAGAAGCCTATGGCTACACCTTC	CASSLSPTEAYGYTF
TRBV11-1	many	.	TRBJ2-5	TGTGCCAGCAGCCGCACCAGGGGGACTAGGGTATCAGAGACCCAGTACTTC	CASSRTRGTRVSETQYF
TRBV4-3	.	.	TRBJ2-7	TGCGCCAGCAGCCAAGAGGTCTACCTCTCCTACGAGCAGTACTTC	CASSQEVYLSYEQYF
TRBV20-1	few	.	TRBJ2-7	TGCAGTGCCATACCTACAGGGAACCACTACGAGCAGTACTTC	CSAIPTGNHYEQYF
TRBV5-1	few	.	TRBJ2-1	TGCGCCAGCAGCTTCGAGACCACCTGGGTCTTC	CASSFETTWVF
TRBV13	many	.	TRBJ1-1	TGTGCCAGCAGCTCGAGGGGTGGAACTGAAGCTTTCTTT	CASSSRGGTEAFF
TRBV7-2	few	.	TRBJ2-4	TGTGCCAGCAGCGCCATGGACAGCGCTATTCAGTACTTC	CASSAMDSAIQYF
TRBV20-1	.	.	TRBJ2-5	TGCAGTGCTACCAAAGGCCGGGGTATAGAGACCCAGTACTTC	CSATKGRGIETQYF
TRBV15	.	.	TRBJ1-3	TGTGCCACCAGCAGAGATCAGGACAGCAGCTCTGGAAACACCATATATTTT	CATSRDQDSSSGNTIYF
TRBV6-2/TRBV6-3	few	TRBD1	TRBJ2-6	TGTGCCAGCAGTTTCCCGACAGGGGCCATCTCTGGGGCCAACGTCCTGACTTTC	CASSFPTGAISGANVLTF
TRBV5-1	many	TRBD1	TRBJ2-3	TGCGCCAGCAGCGTGGACAGGAGCACAGATACGCAGTATTTT	CASSVDRSTDTQYF
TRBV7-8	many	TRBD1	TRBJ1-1	TGTGCCAGCAGCCCGTCGACAGGGATGAACACTGAAGCTTTCTTT	CASSPSTGMNTEAFF
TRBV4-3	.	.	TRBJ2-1	TGCGCCAGCAGCCAAGATCCGGGGCTGTTCGATGAGCAGTTCTTC	CASSQDPGLFDEQFF
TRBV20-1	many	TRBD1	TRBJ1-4	TGCAGTGCTAGACCCTGGGACAGACTGTTTTTT	CSARPWDRLFF
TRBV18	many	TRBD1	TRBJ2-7	TGTGCCAGCTCACCTGGGACAGGGGACTACGAGCAGTACTTC	CASSPGTGDYEQYF
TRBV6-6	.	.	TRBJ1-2	TGTGCCAGCAGTTCCCAGGCCATTATCTATGGCTACACCTTC	CASSSQAIIYGYTF
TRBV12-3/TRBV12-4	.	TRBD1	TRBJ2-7	TGTGCCAGCAGTCGTGACAGGGGATACGGGCAGTACTTC	CASSRDRGYGQYF
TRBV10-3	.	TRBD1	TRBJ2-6	TGTGCCATCAGTCCGGGACAGGGGACTGGGGCCAACGTCCTGACTTTC	CAISPGQGTGANVLTF
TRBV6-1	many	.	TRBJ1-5	TGTGCCAGCTGCGGGTCCCGGGGTCAGCCCCAGCATTTT	CASCGSRGQPQHF
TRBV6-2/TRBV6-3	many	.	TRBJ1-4	TGTGCCAGCTCCCGACGACAGCCCAAACTGTTTTTT	CASSRRQPKLFF